The TCR beta chain described here comes from a study of tumor-infiltrating lymphocytes in primary liver carcinoma. About this clonotype itself: The junction departs from germline at one end; a sequencing error may be responsible.

Germline DNA was also extracted, and blood RNA was taken from unsorted whole blood. cDNA specific to TCR beta was made from around 470 ng of total RNA, with a constant-region primer employed for priming. Libraries of TCR beta came from three nested multiplex PCR rounds with slightly modified ARM-PCR. TRBV1-TRBV30 forward primers paired with a C-beta reverse primer were used in the first two PCR rounds, which ran roughly 10 cycles each. TCRdb reprocessed the multiplex PCR reads with MiXCR, giving one entry per CDR3 protein. Seen here are fewer than 400,000 distinct CDR3 sequences, 45% to 70% observed once, and the top ten hold about a sixth. Germline-derived CDR1 and CDR2 are SGHAT and FQNNGV. CDR3 size: 15 residues.

The chain uses TRBV11-2 and TRBJ1-2, with D possibly matching TRBD1 (5 bases). This TCR was recovered from a young woman with primary liver carcinoma and hepatitis B virus infection. The material sequenced was peripheral blood. CDR3 DNA sequence: TGTGCCAGCAGCTGGGACTGGGCCACAGAATATGGTTACACCTTC. It yields the protein CASSWDWATEYGYTF.